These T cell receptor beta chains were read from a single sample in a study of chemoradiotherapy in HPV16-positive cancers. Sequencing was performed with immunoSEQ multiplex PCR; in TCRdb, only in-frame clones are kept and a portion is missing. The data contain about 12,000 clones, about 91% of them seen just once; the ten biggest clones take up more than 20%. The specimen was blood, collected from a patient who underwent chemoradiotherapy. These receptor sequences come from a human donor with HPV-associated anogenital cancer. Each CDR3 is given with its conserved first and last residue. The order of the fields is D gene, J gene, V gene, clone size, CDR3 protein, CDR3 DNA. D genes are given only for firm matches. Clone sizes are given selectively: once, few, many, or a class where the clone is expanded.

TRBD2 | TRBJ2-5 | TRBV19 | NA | CASTPLGGGQETQYF | TGTGCCAGTACCCCCTTGGGCGGGGGGCAAGAGACCCAGTACTTC
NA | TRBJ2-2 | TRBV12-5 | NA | CASGLGTGELFF | TGTGCTAGTGGTTTGGGCACCGGGGAGCTGTTTTTT
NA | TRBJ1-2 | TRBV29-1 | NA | CSVEGLPGAYGYTF | TGCAGCGTTGAAGGTCTCCCAGGAGCCTATGGCTACACCTTC
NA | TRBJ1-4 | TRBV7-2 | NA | CASSPGSFEKLFF | TGTGCCAGCAGCCCCGGCTCTTTTGAAAAACTGTTTTTT
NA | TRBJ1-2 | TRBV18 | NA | CASSLREGQWNGYTF | TGTGCCAGCTCACTCCGGGAAGGACAGTGGAATGGCTACACCTTC
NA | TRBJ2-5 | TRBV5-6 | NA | CASNRYQETQYF | TGTGCCAGCAACCGCTACCAAGAGACCCAGTACTTC
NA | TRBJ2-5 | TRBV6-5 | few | CASTPGERVKETQYF | TGTGCCAGCACCCCGGGTGAGCGTGTAAAAGAGACCCAGTACTTC
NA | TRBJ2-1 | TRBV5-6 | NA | CASSLGAINEQFF | TGTGCCAGCAGCTTGGGGGCTATAAATGAGCAGTTCTTC
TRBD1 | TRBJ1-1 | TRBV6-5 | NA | CASSLTGEGTEAFF | TGTGCCAGCAGCTTAACAGGGGAGGGCACTGAAGCTTTCTTT
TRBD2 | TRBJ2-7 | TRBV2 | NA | CASSRTSGRGEQYF | TGTGCCAGCAGTCGGACTAGCGGAAGGGGCGAGCAGTACTTC
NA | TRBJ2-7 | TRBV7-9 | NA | CASSSLLGNYEQYF | TGTGCCAGCAGCTCCTTGCTAGGGAACTACGAGCAGTACTTC
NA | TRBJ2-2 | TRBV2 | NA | CASMSKQNTGELFF | TGTGCCAGCATGAGTAAACAGAACACCGGGGAGCTGTTTTTT
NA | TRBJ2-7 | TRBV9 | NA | CASSVGSGASYEQYF | TGTGCCAGCAGCGTAGGTTCAGGGGCATCCTACGAGCAGTACTTC
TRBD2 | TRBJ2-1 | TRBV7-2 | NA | CASSPGTSGRDYNEQFF | TGTGCCAGCAGCCCCGGGACTAGCGGGAGGGACTACAATGAGCAGTTCTTC
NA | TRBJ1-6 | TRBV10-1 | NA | CAQAGRPPLHF | TGCGCCCAGGCGGGACGACCGCCCCTCCACTTT
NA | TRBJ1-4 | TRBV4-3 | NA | CASSQEFGFTNEKLFF | TGCGCCAGCAGCCAAGAATTTGGGTTTACTAATGAAAAACTGTTTTTT
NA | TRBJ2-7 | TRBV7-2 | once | CASSLESAQGYEQYF | TGTGCCAGCAGCTTAGAGTCCGCGCAGGGCTACGAGCAGTACTTC
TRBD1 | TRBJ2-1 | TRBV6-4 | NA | CASSDSVQGANEQFF | TGTGCCAGCAGTGACTCTGTACAGGGGGCGAATGAGCAGTTCTTC
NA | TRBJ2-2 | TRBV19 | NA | CASNGQNTGELFF | TGTGCCAGTAATGGACAAAACACCGGGGAGCTGTTTTTT
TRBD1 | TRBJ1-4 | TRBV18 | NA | CASSPGTGGTNEKLFF | TGTGCCAGCTCACCGGGGACAGGGGGCACTAATGAAAAACTGTTTTTT
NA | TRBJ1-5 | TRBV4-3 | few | CASSQDEGLGQPQHF | TGCGCCAGCAGCCAAGATGAGGGACTTGGCCAGCCCCAGCATTTT
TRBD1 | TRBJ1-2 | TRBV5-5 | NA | CASSVDPGQTYGYTF | TGTGCCAGCAGCGTCGATCCGGGACAGACCTATGGCTACACCTTC